The present TCR beta chain was sequenced within a study of cytomegalovirus exposure and HLA in healthy donors. Overall study context: Approximately 180 million T cells yielded some 120 million unique TCR beta sequences in earlier analysis. Findings and caveats of the study: What was likely a sequencing artifact was a cluster of highly shared sequence variants. Rarity held for most TCR sequences, but there were some public TCRs that occurred in many donors.

As concerns this clone: The antigen is not known.

The CDR3 consists of 16 residues. V lost 3 bases to trimming and J lost 4 bases; unmatched junction nucleotides: 12. CDR1 SGHVS and CDR2 FQNEAQ come from the germline V gene. The PCR had 60 Vbeta and 13 Jbeta primers. TCRdb's copy holds only in-frame clones and misses some; the assay was immunoSEQ multiplex PCR. The sample includes around 150,000 clones, roughly two thirds of them seen just once. The sequence was collected from a human donor in good health. The sequenced material came from PBMCs. The chain links TRBV7-8 to TRBJ2-7; 7 bases line up with TRBD2. This chain's CDR3 is CASSFTRGGVRYEQYF. As DNA, the CDR3 is TGTGCCAGCAGCTTTACTCGGGGAGGGGTAAGGTACGAGCAGTACTTC.